Presented here are 21 T cell receptor beta chains from one specimen sequenced in a study of blood T cells in healthy people across ages. A second PCR, run for roughly 7 to 11 cycles, used a sample-barcoded 5' primer plus a J-beta primer mix. Via MiXCR, TCRdb re-called the 5' RACE reads, giving one row per CDR3 protein. Altogether about 1,500,000 distinct CDR3 sequences are present, around 42% being singletons, with the ten largest covering 7% to 9%. Source material: blood. The receptors originated from a woman aged 18-29 years in good health.

The genes are TRBV12-3 or TRBV12-4 and TRBJ2-5; no reliable D call. With the DNA end fitting TRBJ2-7 better, the J assignment may be wrong. The CDR3 contains 13 residues. The DNA of the CDR3 is TGTGCCAGCAGAAGGGTGTCCGTGGGCGAGCAGTACTTC. This encodes CASRRVSVGEQYF.

This clonotype was counted only a few times. V is TRBV20-1 and J is TRBJ2-5, with D perhaps given as TRBD1 or TRBD2 (5 bases each). V was cut by 5 bases and J by 2 bases, with 9 bases left in between. Germline CDR1 and CDR2: DFQATT and SNEGSKA (reference sequence). This CDR3 comprises 12 residues. DNA of the CDR3: TGCAGTGCTCTTGGGACGCAAGAGACCCAGTACTTC. It codes for CSALGTQETQYF.

A few counts support this clonotype. The chain carries TRBV2 and TRBJ2-3, with D possibly called TRBD1 or TRBD2 (6 bases each). Germline lookup yields CDR1 SNHLY and CDR2 FYNNEI. V was cut by 3 bases and J by 3 bases, with 16 bases left in between. This CDR3 contains 16 residues. In DNA, the CDR3 is TGTGCCAGCAGTGAGTGGGGCAGGGGAGGAACAGATACGCAGTATTTT. Translating it yields CASSEWGRGGTDTQYF.

This clonotype was recorded once. The chain carries TRBV9 and TRBJ1-1; TRBD1 aligns across 8 bases. Trimming at V came to 2 bases and at J to 6 bases, leaving 15 bases not matched to a gene. There are 17 residues in the CDR3. Germline-derived CDR1 and CDR2 are SGDLS and YYNGEE. The CDR3 protein is CASSVPRTGIPLSEAFF. The CDR3 region has the DNA TGTGCCAGCAGCGTCCCTCGGACAGGGATTCCCCTCTCTGAAGCTTTCTTT. The full variable domain, its missing parts supplied by reference TRBV9 and TRBJ1-1, is DSGVTQTPKHLITATGQRVTLRCSPRSGDLSVYWYQQSLDQGLQFLIQYYNGEERAKGNILERFSAQQFPDLHSELNLSSLELGDSALYFCASSVPRTGIPLSEAFFGQGTRLTVV.

This clonotype has a count of ten or more. A much larger clone lies one base from this, so it may be a read error. The rearrangement uses TRBV5-1 and TRBJ2-1, with 7 bases matching TRBD1. Germline V gene data show CDR1 as SGHRS and CDR2 as YFSETQ. J lost 3 bases, V lost 4 bases, and 4 bases had no gene match. The CDR3 spans 14 residues. The DNA of the CDR3 is TGCGCCAGCAGCGCTTCAGGGGGCTACAATGAGCAGTTCTTC. Protein sequence: CASSASGGYNEQFF.

This clonotype was counted only a few times. The CDR3 sequence: CAISESRRGSSGANVLTF. In DNA, the CDR3 is TGTGCCATCAGTGAGTCGAGGAGGGGCTCATCTGGGGCCAACGTCCTGACTTTC. The rearrangement links TRBV10-3 to TRBJ2-6; maybe TRBD2 (6 bases). This CDR3 is 18 amino acids long. Germline-derived CDR1 and CDR2 are ENHRY and SYGVKD. The ends were cut back, 0 bases at V and 1 base at J, with 13 bases in the middle.

This clonotype was found once. The V call is TRBV2, the J call TRBJ2-1, with D possibly matching TRBD2 (5 bases). Germline V gives CDR1 SNHLY, CDR2 FYNNEI. This CDR3 is 15 amino acids long. V was cut by 2 bases and J by 9 bases, with 17 bases left in between. The CDR3 spells CASSELTSGIGEQFF. As DNA, the CDR3 is TGTGCCAGCAGTGAACTAACTAGTGGCATTGGTGAGCAGTTCTTC.

The chain links TRBV29-1 to TRBJ1-5; tentative D call: TRBD1 (5 bases). The CDR3 has 14 amino acids. V was trimmed by 4 bases and J by 0 bases, leaving 10 bases between them. Looked up from germline, CDR1 is SQVTM and CDR2 is ANQGSEA. The CDR3 is CSVGDSYSNQPQHF. The DNA for the CDR3 is TGCAGCGTTGGTGACAGCTATAGCAATCAGCCCCAGCATTTT. Combining the CDR3 with reference TRBV29-1 and TRBJ1-5 gives the whole variable domain SAVISQKPSRDICQRGTSLTIQCQVDSQVTMMFWYRQQPGQSLTLIATANQGSEATYESGFVIDKFPISRPNLTFSTLTVSNMSPEDSSIYLCSVGDSYSNQPQHFGDGTRLSIL.

This clonotype was counted a single time. The J gene is TRBJ2-1, the V gene TRBV3-1, with D tentatively TRBD1 (5 bases). This CDR3 region has 12 residues. The V and J ends lost 1 base and 10 bases respectively, with 8 bases between them. The germline V gene encodes CDR1 LGHDT and CDR2 YNNKEL (reference sequence). The CDR3 bases are TGTGCCAGCAGCCAAGGAAGGGGCGAGCAGTTCTTC. It codes for CASSQGRGEQFF.

This rearrangement joins TRBV5-6 to TRBJ2-7, with D unclear. V gave up 0 bases and J gave up 7 bases, with 26 bases separating them. CDR1 SGHDT and CDR2 YYEEEE come from the germline V gene. The CDR3 length is 18 residues. The CDR3 reads CASSLGGVRLSSYNEQYF. CDR3 nucleotide sequence: TGTGCCAGCAGCTTGGGTGGCGTGAGGTTGAGCTCCTACAATGAGCAGTACTTC. Full variable domain (outside the CDR3, taken from reference TRBV5-6 and TRBJ2-7): DAGVTQSPTHLIKTRGQQVTLRCSPKSGHDTVSWYQQALGQGPQFIFQYYEEEERQRGNFPDRFSGHQFPNYSSELNVNALLLGDSALYLCASSLGGVRLSSYNEQYFGPGTRLTVT.

The rearrangement joins TRBV4-2 to TRBJ1-2; unclear D gene. V gave up 1 base and J gave up 4 bases, with 10 bases separating them. Germline lookup yields CDR1 LGHNA and CDR2 YNFKEQ. This CDR3 has 14 amino acids. CDR3 nucleotide sequence: TGTGCCAGCAGCCAAGCGATCTTGCGCTATGGCTACACCTTC. Translated: CASSQAILRYGYTF.

This clonotype was detected a few times. This chain joins TRBV18 and TRBJ2-5; tentative D call: TRBD2 (5 bases). Germline loops: CDR1 KGHSH, CDR2 LQKENI. The CDR3 length is 16 residues. Trimming removed 3 bases at V and 0 bases at J, with 14 bases between. The CDR3 sequence is CASSPARSGYQETQYF. In nucleotides, the CDR3 is TGTGCCAGCTCACCTGCCCGGAGCGGATACCAAGAGACCCAGTACTTC.

This clonotype occurred a few times. The V gene is TRBV20-1, the J gene TRBJ2-7; D gene ambiguous. From germline, CDR1 is DFQATT and CDR2 SNEGSKA (reference sequence). The CDR3 is 15 amino acids. V lost 0 bases, J lost 0 bases, and 12 bases lay in between. The CDR3, as DNA: TGCAGTGCTAGAGATTACCGGCAAATCTCCTACGAGCAGTACTTC. The encoded protein is CSARDYRQISYEQYF.

The chain has TRBV12-3 or TRBV12-4 and TRBJ2-5; TRBD2 agrees at 9 bases. The ends lost 3 bases at V and 11 bases at J; junction bases unmatched: 16. The CDR3 is made up of 16 amino acids. The CDR3 DNA follows: TGTGCCAGCAGTTTCCCTAGCGGGGAGTCCTACAATGAGCAGTACTTC. Amino acid sequence: CASSFPSGESYNEQYF.

The chain employs TRBV6-5 and TRBJ2-4; D gene ambiguous. The CDR3 is made up of 14 amino acids. Germline-derived CDR1 and CDR2 are MNHEY and SVGAGI. Trimming cost V 2 bases and J 2 bases, with 7 bases left between them. Written as DNA, the CDR3 is TGTGCCAGCAGTTACGGAGTTACCAAAAACATTCAGTACTTC. Its protein is CASSYGVTKNIQYF.

This clonotype was recorded only once. The chain is built from TRBV18 and TRBJ1-2, with D possibly TRBD1 on 5 matching bases. The germline V gene encodes CDR1 KGHSH and CDR2 LQKENI. The CDR3 sequence is 15 residues long. Trimming stripped 3 bases from V and 6 bases from J, with 17 bases between. In DNA form, the CDR3 reads TGTGCCAGCTCACCCGGGACCGATTTGAGTCATGGCTACACCTTC. Amino acid sequence: CASSPGTDLSHGYTF.

The chain is built from TRBV20-1 and TRBJ1-4; D is perhaps TRBD1 (5 bases). Germline V CDR1 and CDR2: DFQATT, SNEGSKA (reference sequence). The CDR3 extends over 12 amino acids. V dropped 5 bases and J dropped 4 bases, with 8 bases sitting between them. CDR3 in DNA: TGCAGTGCTGGGGGAAATAATGAAAAACTGTTTTTT. Translated, it gives CSAGGNNEKLFF.

This clonotype was detected only a few times. The CDR3 sequence is CASSYTGAVSGYTF. CDR3 DNA: TGTGCCAGCAGTTACACAGGGGCAGTTAGCGGCTACACCTTC. This chain connects TRBV6-5 to TRBJ1-2; 7 bases match TRBD1. This CDR3 comprises 14 residues. Losses at the gene ends were 2 bases for V and 8 bases for J; bases not matched to a gene: 8. Germline V gene sequence: CDR1 MNHEY, CDR2 SVGAGI.

The genes are TRBV12-3 or TRBV12-4 and TRBJ2-1; 9 bases match TRBD1. Germline trimming cut 5 bases from V and 3 bases from J; bases unmatched to any gene: 5. This CDR3 spans 15 amino acids. This chain's CDR3 is CASSKTGGVYNEQFF. In DNA form, the CDR3 reads TGTGCCAGCAGTAAGACAGGGGGGGTCTACAATGAGCAGTTCTTC.

There are a few counts of this clonotype. The chain joins TRBV9 to TRBJ2-7, with 10 nucleotides matching TRBD1. Trimming took 3 bases from V and 3 from J; bases not matched to a gene: 3. The length of the CDR3 is 14 residues. The V gene's germline CDR1 is SGDLS and CDR2 YYNGEE. The CDR3 sequence is CASSAWDRGYEQYF. The CDR3 nucleotides read TGTGCCAGCAGCGCCTGGGACAGGGGCTACGAGCAGTACTTC.

The gene calls are TRBV6-1 and TRBJ1-4; D is uncertain. There are 14 residues in the CDR3. Per germline, CDR1 MNHNS and CDR2 SASEGT. V was trimmed by 4 bases and J by 4 bases, leaving 10 bases between them. The CDR3, as DNA: TGTGCCAGCAGTGTCGGCAGCAATAATGAAAAACTGTTTTTT. It encodes CASSVGSNNEKLFF.